The clone carrying this T cell receptor (beta chain) was found many times. What it recognizes is unknown. Researchers amplified the TCR beta CDR3 regions from RNA transcripts. During a first-round RT-PCR of the TCR CDR3, the HTBI primer set was used. TCRdb ran MiXCR on the multiplex PCR reads and lists one entry per CDR3 protein. This sample has hundreds of thousands of distinct CDR3 sequences, with 12% to 15% found just once. J gave up 4 bases and V 1 base, and 5 bases lay outside the gene matches. The CDR3 totals 15 residues. CDR1 and CDR2 (germline): SNHLY, FYNNEI. This sample is drawn from a study of T cells in Graves' hyperthyroidism and ophthalmopathy. General study results and limits: In the analysis, a 13 V-J model separated ophthalmopathy from stable hyperthyroidism. The model foresaw ophthalmopathy a median roughly 6.6 months prior to onset.

Hyperthyroidism in the patients, aged 18 to 65, was newly diagnosed and under 2 months in duration. The source of the PBMCs was roughly 10 ml of fresh peripheral blood. V is TRBV2 and J is TRBJ2-7; 9 bases line up with TRBD2. Sequenced input: blood. This clonotype was obtained from a young woman with Graves' hyperthyroidism. CDR3 region: CASSEGPSGAYEQYF. As DNA, the CDR3 is TGTGCCAGCAGTGAAGGACCTAGCGGGGCTTACGAGCAGTACTTC.